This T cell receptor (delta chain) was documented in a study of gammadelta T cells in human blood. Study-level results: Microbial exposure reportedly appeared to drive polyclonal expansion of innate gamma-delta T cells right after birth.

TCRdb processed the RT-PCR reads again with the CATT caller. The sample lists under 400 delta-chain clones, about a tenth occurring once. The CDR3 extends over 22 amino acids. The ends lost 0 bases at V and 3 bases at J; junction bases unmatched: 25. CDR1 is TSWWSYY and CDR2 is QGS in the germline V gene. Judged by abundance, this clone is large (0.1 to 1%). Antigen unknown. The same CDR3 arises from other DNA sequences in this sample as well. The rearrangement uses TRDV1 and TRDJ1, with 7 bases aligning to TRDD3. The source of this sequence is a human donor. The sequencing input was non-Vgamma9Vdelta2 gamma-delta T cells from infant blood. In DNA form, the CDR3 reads TGTGCTCTTGGGGAACTACGTCGTCCCTACGCTGGGGGGTTACCCCCGGCCGATAAACTCATCTTT. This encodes CALGELRRPYAGGLPPADKLIF.